This paragraph covers one TCR beta chain sequence. Its antigen is not known. TCRdb ran MiXCR on the 5' RACE reads and lists one entry per CDR3 protein. The data hold roughly 200,000 distinct CDR3 sequences, with about 7.5% observed a single time. Germline trimming cut 3 bases from V and 3 bases from J; bases unmatched to any gene: 9. Germline CDR1 SGHRS, CDR2 YFSETQ. CDR3 length equals 16 residues. The sample is drawn from a study of identical twins. Study-level findings and limits: Insertions were fewer in abundant cord blood beta clonotypes, whereas memory repertoires showed none of this pattern.

The same sample was also studied in work on yellow fever vaccine responses in identical twins.

Sequences were obtained from memory (CD45RO+) T cells sorted from blood. The clonotype was recovered from a woman aged 18-29 years in good health. The gene calls are TRBV5-1 and TRBJ2-1; the match to TRBD2 covers 7 bases. In DNA, the CDR3 is TGCGCCAGCAGCTCCTTAGGACTAGATAGCTACAATGAGCAGTTCTTC. Its protein is CASSSLGLDSYNEQFF. The variable domain in full, with the rest retrieved from reference TRBV5-1 and TRBJ2-1, is KAGVTQTPRYLIKTRGQQVTLSCSPISGHRSVSWYQQTPGQGLQFLFEYFSETQRNKGNFPGRFSGRQFSNSRSEMNVSTLELGDSALYLCASSSLGLDSYNEQFFGPGTRLTVL.